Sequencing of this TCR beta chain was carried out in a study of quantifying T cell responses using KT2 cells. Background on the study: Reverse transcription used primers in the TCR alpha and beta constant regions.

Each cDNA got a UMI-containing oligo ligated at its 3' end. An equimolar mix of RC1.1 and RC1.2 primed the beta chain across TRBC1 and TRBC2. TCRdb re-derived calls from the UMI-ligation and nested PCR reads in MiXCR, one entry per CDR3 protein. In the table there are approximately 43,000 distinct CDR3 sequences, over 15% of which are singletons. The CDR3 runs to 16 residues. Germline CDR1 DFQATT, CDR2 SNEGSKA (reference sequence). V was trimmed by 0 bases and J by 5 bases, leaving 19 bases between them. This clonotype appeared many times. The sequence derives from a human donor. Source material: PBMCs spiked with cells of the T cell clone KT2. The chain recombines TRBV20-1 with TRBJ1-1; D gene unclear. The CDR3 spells CSAREGFRATQTEAFF. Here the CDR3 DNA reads TGCAGTGCTAGAGAGGGGTTTCGGGCGACTCAGACTGAAGCTTTCTTT.